This T cell receptor beta chain was profiled in a study of T cell responses to AZD1222 COVID-19 vaccine. Germline V gene lookup returns CDR1 SQVTM and CDR2 ANQGSEA. V lost 1 base, J lost 3 bases, and 6 bases lay in between. This CDR3 has 12 residues. Libraries were prepared by immunoSEQ multiplex PCR; TCRdb keeps only in-frame clonotypes and omits some of them. Counted here are under 150,000 clones, about 92% occurring once; the ten biggest clones make up 5.1%. Notes on the study in general: White British ancestry dominated among donors, who included more females, and clonal diversity was possibly underestimated. The study found vaccine-associated CD4 TCRs spanning spike, dominant at 160-218 and 743-854. Within unmutated variant regions lay the reported targets of nearly half of spike-specific TCRs.

Concerning this clone itself: Its target is not known.

The J gene is TRBJ1-2, the V gene TRBV29-1; no clear D gene. This receptor was identified in an adult in good health. The starting material was peripheral blood, obtained on day 0 of AZD1222 vaccination. As DNA, the CDR3 is TGCAGCGTTGAAGCAGCGGACTATGGCTACACCTTC. Amino acids: CSVEAADYGYTF. Full variable domain (outside the CDR3, taken from reference TRBV29-1 and TRBJ1-2): SAVISQKPSRDICQRGTSLTIQCQVDSQVTMMFWYRQQPGQSLTLIATANQGSEATYESGFVIDKFPISRPNLTFSTLTVSNMSPEDSSIYLCSVEAADYGYTFGSGTRLTVV.